This entry lists 29 T cell receptor beta chains sequenced from one sample in a study of T cells in localized non-small cell lung cancer. Assay used: immunoSEQ multiplex PCR; TCRdb lists only in-frame clones, some missing. The table shows roughly 26,000 clones, with roughly nine tenths occurring only once. The specimen was peripheral blood, collected before any cancer treatment. Receptors were obtained from an older female donor with stage II squamous cell lung carcinoma.

The chain joins TRBV5-1 to TRBJ1-3; D uncertain. This CDR3 is built from 15 residues. The germline V gene encodes CDR1 SGHRS and CDR2 YFSETQ. Trimming took 0 bases from V and 0 from J, leaving 7 bases between them. CDR3 amino acids: CASSLVGDSGNTIYF. CDR3 sequence (DNA): TGCGCCAGCAGCTTGGTGGGTGACTCTGGAAACACCATATATTTT.

The chain employs TRBV4-3 and TRBJ2-5; maybe TRBD1 (6 bases). V was clipped by 4 bases and J by 5 bases, with 11 bases between them. This CDR3 is built from 13 residues. Germline V gene data show CDR1 as LGHNA and CDR2 as YSLEER. The CDR3: CASSPRDKETQYF. CDR3 DNA: TGCGCCAGCAGCCCCCGGGACAAGGAGACCCAGTACTTC.

The count of this clone is one. J is TRBJ1-4 and V is TRBV27; TRBD1 matches 7 bases. V shed 2 bases and J 0 bases; nucleotides not matched to a gene: 0. Looked up from germline, CDR1 is MNHEY and CDR2 is SMNVEV (reference sequence). CDR3 size: 15 residues. The CDR3 bases are TGTGCCAGCAGTTTAGGACAGGCAACTAATGAAAAACTGTTTTTT. It is translated as CASSLGQATNEKLFF.

The chain couples TRBV18 to TRBJ1-2; 9 nucleotides line up with TRBD1. The V segment lost 3 bases and the J segment 4 bases; nucleotides outside the gene matches: 6. Germline lookup yields CDR1 KGHSH and CDR2 LQKENI. The CDR3 has 15 residues. CDR3 sequence (DNA): TGTGCCAGCTCACCCCGGACAGGGGATAGCTATGGCTACACCTTC. This translates into CASSPRTGDSYGYTF.

V usage is TRBV14 and J usage is TRBJ2-7, with 10 nucleotides matching TRBD1. The V gene end was trimmed by 2 bases and the J gene end by 3 bases; junction bases not matched to a gene: 4. CDR1 is SGHDN, CDR2 FVKESK, per germline. The CDR3 covers 15 residues. CDR3 sequence: CASSQRDRGFYEQYF. DNA for the CDR3: TGTGCCAGCAGCCAAAGGGACAGGGGTTTCTACGAGCAGTACTTC.

The gene calls are TRBV7-9 and TRBJ2-2; D ambiguous. Trimming removed 10 bases at V and 8 bases at J, with 11 bases between. Germline lookup yields CDR1 SEHNR and CDR2 FQNEAQ (reference sequence). This CDR3 is 11 amino acids long. In nucleotides, the CDR3 is TGTGCCACCGAAGTGGGGGGGGAGCTGTTTTTT. It encodes CATEVGGELFF.

This clone is a singleton in its sample. The chain is built from TRBV19 and TRBJ2-7; no firm D call. Germline V gene lookup returns CDR1 LNHDA and CDR2 SQIVND (reference sequence). The CDR3 totals 16 residues. Trimming took 0 bases from V and 2 from J, leaving 14 bases between them. The CDR3 DNA reads as TGTGCCAGTAGTATAGATATGGCACCTTCAACCTACGAGCAGTACTTC. This translates into CASSIDMAPSTYEQYF.

The J gene is TRBJ2-2, the V gene TRBV5-1; D assignment may be TRBD1 or TRBD2 (5 bases each). The V and J ends lost 0 bases and 2 bases respectively, with 14 bases between them. The CDR3 contains 17 residues. Germline values: CDR1 SGHRS, CDR2 YFSETQ. The CDR3 protein is CASSLGIRDGNTGELFF. The CDR3 coding sequence is TGCGCCAGCAGCTTGGGGATCCGGGACGGAAACACCGGGGAGCTGTTTTTT.

The chain has TRBV7-2 and TRBJ2-7; a possible D gene is TRBD1 (5 bases). This CDR3 is 13 amino acids long. The germline V and J ends were trimmed by 1 base and 9 bases, with 13 bases remaining between them. Germline V gene data show CDR1 as SGHTA and CDR2 as FQGNSA. Here the CDR3 DNA reads TGTGCCAGCAGCTTAGAGGGGTCAGTCTTGCAGTACTTC. Protein product: CASSLEGSVLQYF.

The genes are TRBV5-5 and TRBJ2-5; the D call may be TRBD1 or TRBD2 (5 bases each). The CDR3 spans 14 residues. Germline-derived CDR1 and CDR2 are SGHKS and YYEKEE (reference sequence). Trimming removed 3 bases from V and 5 bases from J, with 14 bases in between. The CDR3 nucleotides are TGTGCCAGCAGCTCCGGGACCCTAGGGGAGACCCAGTACTTC. This gives the protein CASSSGTLGETQYF. The variable domain in full, completed from reference TRBV5-5 and TRBJ2-5, reads DAGVTQSPTHLIKTRGQQVTLRCSPISGHKSVSWYQQVLGQGPQFIFQYYEKEERGRGNFPDRFSARQFPNYSSELNVNALLLGDSALYLCASSSGTLGETQYFGPGTRLLVL.

The V call is TRBV28, the J call TRBJ1-4, with 9 bases fitting TRBD1. Germline CDR1 is MDHEN and CDR2 is SYDVKM. V was clipped by 7 bases and J by 5 bases; unmatched bases: 2. This CDR3 has 13 amino acids. The CDR3 sequence: CASKTGGNEKLFF. Written as DNA, the CDR3 is TGTGCCAGCAAAACAGGGGGCAATGAAAAACTGTTTTTT.

The gene calls are TRBV18 and TRBJ1-1; D is unclear. CDR3 length: 14 residues. V was shortened by 3 bases and J by 2 bases, with 10 bases between the two germline ends. Per germline, CDR1 KGHSH and CDR2 LQKENI. The CDR3 protein is CASSPGSDNTEAFF. In nucleotides, the CDR3 is TGTGCCAGCTCACCGGGCAGTGACAACACTGAAGCTTTCTTT.

The V gene is TRBV5-4, the J gene TRBJ2-2, with 12 bases aligning to TRBD2. Germline assignment: CDR1 SGHNT and CDR2 YYREEE (reference sequence). Trimming took 4 bases from V and 6 from J; bases not matched to a gene: 7. This CDR3 has 16 residues. Written as DNA, the CDR3 is TGTGCCAGCAGCCCTACTAGCGGGGGGCCCCCCGGGGAGCTGTTTTTT. This translates into CASSPTSGGPPGELFF.

The chain joins TRBV19 to TRBJ1-1, with 9 bases lining up with TRBD1. Trimming at V came to 6 bases and at J to 2 bases, leaving 4 bases not matched to a gene. Germline V gene sequence: CDR1 LNHDA, CDR2 SQIVND (reference sequence). This CDR3 comprises 14 residues. The CDR3 loop reads CASRRTGANTEAFF. The DNA for the CDR3 is TGTGCCAGTAGACGGACAGGGGCTAACACTGAAGCTTTCTTT.

This chain joins TRBV5-1 and TRBJ2-3; no definite D call. Germline lookup yields CDR1 SGHRS and CDR2 YFSETQ. CDR3 length: 14 amino acids. The ends were cut back, 1 base at V and 1 base at J, with 7 bases in the middle. The CDR3 DNA reads as TGCGCCAGCAGCTTGAAGCAAGGCACAGATACGCAGTATTTT. Translated, it gives CASSLKQGTDTQYF.

The count of this clone is one. The genes are TRBV18 and TRBJ1-2; TRBD1 might be the D (6 bases). V was trimmed by 0 bases and J by 7 bases, leaving 12 bases between them. CDR1 KGHSH and CDR2 LQKENI come from the germline V gene. The CDR3 spans 14 residues. The CDR3 here is CASSPPEGGGGYTF. Here the CDR3 DNA reads TGTGCCAGCTCACCACCGGAGGGGGGCGGTGGCTACACCTTC.

The chain links TRBV18 to TRBJ2-1, with 9 bases matching TRBD1. Germline V CDR1 and CDR2: KGHSH, LQKENI. The CDR3 spans 13 residues. This CDR3 is CETRRDRDNEQFF. CDR3 bases: TGTGAGACACGTAGGGACAGGGACAATGAGCAGTTCTTC.

This sequence joins TRBV5-1 and TRBJ2-1; 9 bases agree with TRBD2. The V gene end was trimmed by 2 bases and the J gene end by 2 bases; junction bases not matched to a gene: 2. The germline CDR1 and CDR2 sequences are SGHRS and YFSETQ. This CDR3 has 15 residues. DNA for the CDR3: TGCGCCAGCAGCTTAGTAGCGGGGGCCTACAATGAGCAGTTCTTC. This encodes CASSLVAGAYNEQFF.

About this clone: The junction and the germline gene differ at one end; a read error may be behind it. Other DNA variants within this sample encode the same CDR3. J is TRBJ2-7 and V is TRBV28; no reliable D call. The length of the CDR3 is 18 residues. Germline V gives CDR1 MDHEN, CDR2 SYDVKM. The CDR3 loop is CASSFDKYSPYPLYEQYF. DNA for the CDR3: TGTGCCAGCAGTTTTGATAAATATAGTCCCTACCCCCTCTACGAGCAGTATTTC.

This chain links TRBV28 with TRBJ2-2, with 8 bases lining up with TRBD1. The CDR3 totals 15 residues. Germline CDR1 reads MDHEN; CDR2 reads SYDVKM. Trimming took 6 bases from V and 1 from J; bases not matched to a gene: 4. The CDR3 DNA reads as TGTGCCAGCAGCTCTGGACAGGGGAACACCGGGGAGCTGTTTTTT. Protein: CASSSGQGNTGELFF.

The rearrangement joins TRBV7-2 to TRBJ1-5; D might be TRBD1 (5 bases). Germline-derived CDR1 and CDR2 are SGHTA and FQGNSA. The CDR3 totals 13 residues. The V end lost 3 bases, the J end lost 5 bases, and 8 bases lay between the germline ends. The CDR3 nucleotides read TGTGCCAGCAGCTTGCAAGGGGATCAGCCCCAGCATTTT. Translated: CASSLQGDQPQHF. Full variable domain (remainder filled in from reference TRBV7-2 and TRBJ1-5): GAGVSQSPSNKVTEKGKDVELRCDPISGHTALYWYRQSLGQGLEFLIYFQGNSAPDKSGLPSDRFSAERTGGSVSTLTIQRTQQEDSAVYLCASSLQGDQPQHFGDGTRLSIL.

The genes are TRBV5-4 and TRBJ2-1; no definite D call. V was trimmed by 0 bases and J by 7 bases, leaving 11 bases between them. The CDR3 length is 14 residues. The germline V gene encodes CDR1 SGHNT and CDR2 YYREEE (reference sequence). CDR3: CASSLATPGNEQFF. CDR3 in DNA: TGTGCCAGCAGCTTGGCGACCCCTGGTAATGAGCAGTTCTTC.

V is TRBV7-7 and J is TRBJ2-2, with D unresolved. The ends were cut back, 1 base at V and 1 base at J, with 10 bases in the middle. The CDR3 is made up of 16 amino acids. Looked up from germline, CDR1 is SSHAT and CDR2 is FNYEAQ (reference sequence). The CDR3 DNA follows: TGTGCCAGCAGCTTAGGACGGACCCTGAACACCGGGGAGCTGTTTTTT. Translating gives CASSLGRTLNTGELFF.

CDR3 nucleotide sequence: TGTGCCAGCAGCTTAGTAGGGGGAAACACCGGGGAGCTGTTTTTT. Translating it yields CASSLVGGNTGELFF. The V call is TRBV7-8, the J call TRBJ2-2; a weak D match, TRBD1 (6 bases). This CDR3 is built from 15 residues. Germline assignment: CDR1 SGHVS and CDR2 FQNEAQ. V gave up 1 base and J gave up 2 bases, with 8 bases separating them.

The J gene is TRBJ1-2, the V gene TRBV6-5; possible D gene TRBD1, 6 bases. Germline CDR1 reads MNHEY; CDR2 reads SVGAGI. V was clipped by 2 bases and J by 4 bases, with 11 bases between them. The CDR3 loop spans 14 amino acids. CDR3 loop: CASSYKQGGYGYTF. CDR3 coding DNA: TGTGCCAGCAGTTACAAACAGGGAGGCTATGGCTACACCTTC.

The chain employs TRBV5-4 and TRBJ2-5, with 8 positions matching TRBD2. V was clipped by 4 bases and J by 1 base; unmatched bases: 3. The CDR3 is made up of 14 amino acids. Germline V CDR1 and CDR2: SGHNT, YYREEE (reference sequence). CDR3 sequence: CASSLAGTQETQYF. CDR3 nucleotides: TGTGCCAGCAGCCTAGCGGGTACCCAAGAGACCCAGTACTTC.

The rearrangement links TRBV6-1 to TRBJ1-2; D is undetermined. Germline CDR1 and CDR2: MNHNS and SASEGT. The CDR3 extends over 14 amino acids. V lost 2 bases to trimming and J lost 4 bases, with 11 bases between them. CDR3 sequence reads: CASSEPPGPYGYTF. CDR3 sequence (DNA): TGTGCCAGCAGTGAACCGCCCGGTCCCTATGGCTACACCTTC.

In DNA, the CDR3 is TGTGCCAGCAGTGAAATGGTTGAACAGCCCCAGCATTTT. Its translation is CASSEMVEQPQHF. The chain joins TRBV6-1 to TRBJ1-5; no definite D call. CDR1 and CDR2 (germline): MNHNS, SASEGT. V dropped 2 bases and J dropped 7 bases, with 9 bases sitting between them. The CDR3 spans 13 residues.

The V gene is TRBV4-1, the J gene TRBJ1-2; D is possibly TRBD1 (5 bases). Between the trimmed V and J ends, which lost 0 bases and 2 bases, there was a span of 13 bases. Germline lookup yields CDR1 MGHRA and CDR2 YSYEKL. The CDR3 loop spans 16 amino acids. The CDR3 protein is CASSQEARGQNYGYTF. CDR3 coding DNA: TGCGCCAGCAGCCAAGAGGCAAGGGGTCAGAACTATGGCTACACCTTC.